Included here is one T cell receptor (beta chain) sequence, with context. V was shortened by 3 bases and J by 3 bases, with 8 bases between the two germline ends. This CDR3 contains 13 residues. Germline CDR1 and CDR2: MRHNA and SNTAGT. Generated by immunoSEQ multiplex PCR, the TCRdb table keeps only in-frame clones and is missing some. The sample contains 35,000 to 40,000 clones, around 88% of which appear only once. This sample was included in a study of PD-1 blockade in classical Hodgkin lymphoma. Every patient was affected by relapse after autologous stem cell transplantation, while exposure to brentuximab vedotin was not uniform.

The source was peripheral blood mononuclear cells (PBMCs), collected before the second cycle of nivolumab. The clonotype was recovered from a human donor with classical Hodgkin lymphoma. V is TRBV6-4 and J is TRBJ1-1; no clear D gene. Written as DNA, the CDR3 is TGTGCCAGCAGTGAAGCCCAGTACACTGAAGCTTTCTTT. Protein: CASSEAQYTEAFF.